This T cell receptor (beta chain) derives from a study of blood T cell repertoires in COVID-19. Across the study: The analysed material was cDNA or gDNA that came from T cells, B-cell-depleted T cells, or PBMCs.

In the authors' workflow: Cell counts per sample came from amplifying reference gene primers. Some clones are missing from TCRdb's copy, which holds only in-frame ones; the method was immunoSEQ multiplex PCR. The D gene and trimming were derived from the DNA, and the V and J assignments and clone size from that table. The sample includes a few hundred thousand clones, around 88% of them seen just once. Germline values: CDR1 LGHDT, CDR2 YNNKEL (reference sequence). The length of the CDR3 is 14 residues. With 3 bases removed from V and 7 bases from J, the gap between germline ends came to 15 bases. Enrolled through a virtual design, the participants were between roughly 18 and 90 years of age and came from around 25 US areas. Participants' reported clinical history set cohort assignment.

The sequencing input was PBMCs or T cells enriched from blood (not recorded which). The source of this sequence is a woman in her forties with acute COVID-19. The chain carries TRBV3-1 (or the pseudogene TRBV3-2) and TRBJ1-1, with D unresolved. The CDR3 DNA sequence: TGTGCCAGCAGCCAGCGGGGAGAAGCGGGTGAAGCTTTCTTT. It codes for CASSQRGEAGEAFF.